This T cell receptor (beta chain) was observed in a study of blood T cell repertoires in COVID-19. The wider study: The study drew acute and convalescent COVID-19 samples from the United States, Italy and Spain. PBMCs, B-cell-depleted T cells, or T cells were the source of the cDNA or gDNA that made up the material.

CDR3 length equals 15 residues. Trimming stripped 6 bases from V and 6 bases from J, with 21 bases between. Looked up from germline, CDR1 is MDHEN and CDR2 is SYDVKM. Patients from Seattle were sampled longitudinally, starting during active infection. The method was immunoSEQ multiplex PCR; TCRdb's version includes in-frame clones alone and lacks a portion of them. The sample holds 60,000 or so clones; around 80% are singletons and the top ten take roughly a tenth. The sequenced material came from peripheral blood. This receptor was obtained from a man aged 25-45 years with COVID-19, enrolled during active disease. This chain connects TRBV28 to TRBJ2-7, with D tentatively TRBD2 (6 bases). DNA of the CDR3: TGTGCCAGCAGGTCTACTAGCCTGAATGGGGCCGAGCAGTACTTC. It encodes CASRSTSLNGAEQYF.